This section outlines one T cell receptor (beta chain) sequence together with its context. This entry is derived from a study of T cell changes during pregnancy in multiple sclerosis. The CDR3 loop spans 17 amino acids. V trimming: 2 bases; J trimming: 1 base; junction bases outside the gene matches: 7. Germline assignment: CDR1 SGHAT and CDR2 FQNNGV. Only in-frame clones appear in the TCRdb table, and some are missing; sequencing was by immunoSEQ multiplex PCR. The repertoire consists of 120,000 or so clones, with approximately 94% occurring once and the leading ten covering less than 7.5%. This receptor was identified in a female donor with multiple sclerosis, enrolled in a pregnancy study. The sample consisted of peripheral blood, taken before pregnancy. This chain joins TRBV11-2 and TRBJ2-2, with 7 nucleotides matching TRBD1. In DNA, the CDR3 is TGTGCCAGCAGCTTACCGTCCGGGACAGAGAACACCGGGGAGCTGTTTTTT. Translating gives CASSLPSGTENTGELFF.